The following is a T cell receptor (beta chain) sequence with its context. Its antigen is not known. The donors were adults (healthy and HIV-negative) with no recent acute infections or vaccinations. The source of the sample is a study of shared clonotypes between healthy human individuals. The wider study: CD4 naive and CD4 memory each took three plates per donor, while CD8 naive took two and CD8 memory one.

General observations from the study: Researchers sampled only blood; tissue repertoires likely differ.

Using immunoSEQ multiplex PCR, the repertoire was profiled, and TCRdb retains in-frame clones only, with some absent. The table lists some 790,000 clones, 72% of them singletons. The germline V gene has CDR1 SGHTA and CDR2 FQGTGA. CDR3 length: 15 amino acids. Trimming removed 2 bases from V and 3 bases from J; junction bases left unmatched: 4. The chain joins TRBV7-3 to TRBJ2-3; 8 bases map to TRBD2. Sequencing input: memory CD4+ T cells sorted from blood. Regarding subset: CD45RA-negative fraction. The clonotype originates from a woman under 40 in good health. The CDR3 nucleotides are TGTGCCAGCAGCTTAGCGGGAGGAGTAACAGATACGCAGTATTTT. Its translation is CASSLAGGVTDTQYF.